A selection of T cell receptor beta chains follows, all from one sample in a study of cytomegalovirus exposure and HLA in healthy donors. The protocol was immunoSEQ multiplex PCR, while the TCRdb copy is restricted to in-frame clones and leaves out a portion. Found here are approximately 80,000 clones, around 80% of them singletons; the top ten hold about 2.7%. Sequenced input: PBMCs. The receptors stem from a male donor in good health and CMV-seropositive. Each CDR3 is given with its conserved first and last residue. A D gene is named only where the DNA matches it firmly. Only part of the rows carry a size: once, few, many, or a class if the clone is expanded.

abundance: NA; v_gene: TRBV2; d_gene: TRBD1; j_gene: TRBJ2-7; CDR3nt: TGTGCCAGCAGCGGGACAGGGCCCTACGAGCAGTACTTC; CDR3aa: CASSGTGPYEQYF
abundance: few; v_gene: TRBV6-5; d_gene: NA; j_gene: TRBJ1-3; CDR3nt: TGTGCCAGCAGTTCGTTAGCAGGAAACACCATATATTTT; CDR3aa: CASSSLAGNTIYF
abundance: once; v_gene: TRBV30; d_gene: TRBD2; j_gene: TRBJ2-7; CDR3nt: TGTGCCTGGAGACGGCTAGCGGACCCCTCCTACGAGCAGTACTTC; CDR3aa: CAWRRLADPSYEQYF
abundance: few; v_gene: TRBV7-7; d_gene: TRBD1; j_gene: TRBJ2-7; CDR3nt: TGTGCCAGCAGCAAGGGACAGGGGGTCTACGAGCAGTACTTC; CDR3aa: CASSKGQGVYEQYF
abundance: NA; v_gene: TRBV9; d_gene: NA; j_gene: TRBJ1-1; CDR3nt: TGTGCCAGCAGCCCGGAGGGGAGGTGGGACACTGAAGCTTTCTTT; CDR3aa: CASSPEGRWDTEAFF
abundance: NA; v_gene: TRBV6-1; d_gene: NA; j_gene: TRBJ1-1; CDR3nt: TGTGACAGCAGTGCAGGGAGTCCGCGGGACTTGAACACTGAAGCTTTCTTT; CDR3aa: CDSSAGSPRDLNTEAFF
abundance: NA; v_gene: TRBV5-4; d_gene: NA; j_gene: TRBJ2-5; CDR3nt: TGTGCCAGCAGCGCCGGACAACAAGAGACCCAGTACTTC; CDR3aa: CASSAGQQETQYF
abundance: NA; v_gene: TRBV29-1; d_gene: TRBD1; j_gene: TRBJ2-3; CDR3nt: TGCAGCGCCCAAAGAGGGGCAGGGGGCGCAGATACGCAGTATTTT; CDR3aa: CSAQRGAGGADTQYF
abundance: NA; v_gene: TRBV27; d_gene: NA; j_gene: TRBJ2-1; CDR3nt: TGTGCCAGCAGTTTCTTCCTAGCGTCGCCGAGGGAGCAGTTCTTC; CDR3aa: CASSFFLASPREQFF
abundance: NA; v_gene: TRBV9; d_gene: NA; j_gene: TRBJ1-1; CDR3nt: TGTGCCAGCAGCGTGGAGGGAGCCGAAACTGAAGCTTTCTTT; CDR3aa: CASSVEGAETEAFF
abundance: once; v_gene: TRBV4-3; d_gene: NA; j_gene: TRBJ2-1; CDR3nt: TGCGCCAGCAGCCAAGGATACGGGTCTGGTTACAATGAGCAGTTCTTC; CDR3aa: CASSQGYGSGYNEQFF
abundance: NA; v_gene: TRBV2; d_gene: NA; j_gene: TRBJ2-5; CDR3nt: TGTGCCAGCACCTGGGAAGCGGGTCTCCAAGAGACCCAGTACTTC; CDR3aa: CASTWEAGLQETQYF
abundance: NA; v_gene: TRBV2; d_gene: TRBD1; j_gene: TRBJ2-7; CDR3nt: TGTGCCAGCAGGACAGGGGACTCCTACGAGCAGTACTTC; CDR3aa: CASRTGDSYEQYF
abundance: NA; v_gene: TRBV7-3; d_gene: TRBD2; j_gene: TRBJ2-3; CDR3nt: TGTGCCAGCAGCCTTCAAGCGGGAATCACAGATACGCAGTATTTT; CDR3aa: CASSLQAGITDTQYF
abundance: NA; v_gene: TRBV18; d_gene: TRBD1; j_gene: TRBJ1-1; CDR3nt: TGTGCCAGCTCACTAACCGGGACAGGGGTCACTGAAGCTTTCTTT; CDR3aa: CASSLTGTGVTEAFF
abundance: NA; v_gene: TRBV6-5; d_gene: TRBD1; j_gene: TRBJ1-5; CDR3nt: TGTGCCAGCAGTTACCGGACAGGGATTAGCAATCAGCCCCAGCATTTT; CDR3aa: CASSYRTGISNQPQHF
abundance: few; v_gene: TRBV6-4; d_gene: NA; j_gene: TRBJ1-4; CDR3nt: TGTGCCAGCAGCAAAGACTTCGGAACTAATGAAAAACTGTTTTTT; CDR3aa: CASSKDFGTNEKLFF
abundance: once; v_gene: TRBV7-8; d_gene: TRBD1; j_gene: TRBJ1-2; CDR3nt: TGTGCCAGCAGCTTAGTGTTGAAGGGACAGATAAATGGCTACACCTTC; CDR3aa: CASSLVLKGQINGYTF
abundance: NA; v_gene: TRBV7-2; d_gene: TRBD1; j_gene: TRBJ2-7; CDR3nt: TGTGCCAGCAGCTTCCCACAGGGGGGAAAGGCCTACGAGCAGTACTTC; CDR3aa: CASSFPQGGKAYEQYF
abundance: few; v_gene: TRBV21-1; d_gene: NA; j_gene: TRBJ2-5; CDR3nt: TGTGCCAGCAGCAAAGAAATACGGGAGGGGGTTCAAGAGACCCAGTACTTC; CDR3aa: CASSKEIREGVQETQYF
abundance: NA; v_gene: TRBV9; d_gene: NA; j_gene: TRBJ1-2; CDR3nt: TGTGCCAGCAGCGTAGCTCCAGGGCCCTATGGCTACACCTTC; CDR3aa: CASSVAPGPYGYTF
abundance: NA; v_gene: TRBV5-6; d_gene: TRBD2; j_gene: TRBJ2-3; CDR3nt: TGTGCCAGTTCTGGGAGGGGCACAGATACGCAGTATTTT; CDR3aa: CASSGRGTDTQYF
abundance: NA; v_gene: TRBV11-2; d_gene: NA; j_gene: TRBJ2-7; CDR3nt: TGTGCCAGCAGCTTAAGTCTGGGCCAATGGTACGAGCAGTACTTC; CDR3aa: CASSLSLGQWYEQYF
abundance: NA; v_gene: TRBV27; d_gene: TRBD2; j_gene: TRBJ2-7; CDR3nt: TGTGCCAGCAGTTTAGTAGCGGGAGGGCCCAACGAGCAGTACTTC; CDR3aa: CASSLVAGGPNEQYF
abundance: NA; v_gene: TRBV28; d_gene: TRBD1; j_gene: TRBJ2-1; CDR3nt: TGTGCCATCAGTTTATATATTGGGACAGTAAGCTCCTACAATGAGCAGTTCTTC; CDR3aa: CAISLYIGTVSSYNEQFF
abundance: NA; v_gene: TRBV7-9; d_gene: TRBD1; j_gene: TRBJ1-3; CDR3nt: TGTGCCAGCAGCTTATTAGGACAGGGATCGACTGGAAACACCATATATTTT; CDR3aa: CASSLLGQGSTGNTIYF
abundance: once; v_gene: TRBV14; d_gene: TRBD1; j_gene: TRBJ2-7; CDR3nt: TGTGCCAGCAGCCAAGATTTCGGGACAGGCTTCCGAGTTCTTAGTTACGAGCAGTACTTC; CDR3aa: CASSQDFGTGFRVLSYEQYF
abundance: NA; v_gene: TRBV7-9; d_gene: TRBD2; j_gene: TRBJ2-5; CDR3nt: TGTGCCAGCAGCTTAGGGGGAGGGGACGAGACCCAGTACTTC; CDR3aa: CASSLGGGDETQYF
abundance: NA; v_gene: TRBV28; d_gene: TRBD1; j_gene: TRBJ1-4; CDR3nt: TGTGCCAGCAGTTTAAGGACAGGGGGGCGAATTAATGAAAAACTGTTTTTT; CDR3aa: CASSLRTGGRINEKLFF
abundance: NA; v_gene: TRBV15; d_gene: TRBD2; j_gene: TRBJ2-1; CDR3nt: TGTGCCACCAGCAGGGGCTCGGGACGGGTGGAGGTGGTAGCGGGAGTCAATGAGCAGTTCTTC; CDR3aa: CATSRGSGRVEVVAGVNEQFF
abundance: NA; v_gene: TRBV7-2; d_gene: NA; j_gene: TRBJ2-3; CDR3nt: TGTGCCAGCAGCTTAGGGACTAGCACAGATACGCAGTATTTT; CDR3aa: CASSLGTSTDTQYF
abundance: NA; v_gene: TRBV7-2; d_gene: NA; j_gene: TRBJ2-1; CDR3nt: TGTGCCAGCAGCTTAGTGGTGAGCTCCTACAATGAGCAGTTCTTC; CDR3aa: CASSLVVSSYNEQFF
abundance: few; v_gene: TRBV5-1; d_gene: NA; j_gene: TRBJ2-1; CDR3nt: TGCGCCAGCAGCTTGACAGGGGGCCCACTGAGCGGGGGCAATGAGCAGTTCTTC; CDR3aa: CASSLTGGPLSGGNEQFF
abundance: NA; v_gene: TRBV11-2; d_gene: TRBD1; j_gene: TRBJ1-3; CDR3nt: TGTGCCAGCGGACGGGACAGGCCCGTCTCTGGAAACACCATATATTTT; CDR3aa: CASGRDRPVSGNTIYF
abundance: NA; v_gene: TRBV6-4; d_gene: TRBD1; j_gene: TRBJ2-1; CDR3nt: TGTGCCAGCAGTGGGGACAGCCATGAGCAGTTCTTC; CDR3aa: CASSGDSHEQFF
abundance: NA; v_gene: TRBV7-2; d_gene: TRBD2; j_gene: TRBJ2-6; CDR3nt: TGTGCCAGCAGCTTAGCCCCGACTAGCGGGAGGGGGGCCAACGTCCTGACTTTC; CDR3aa: CASSLAPTSGRGANVLTF
abundance: NA; v_gene: TRBV7-2; d_gene: NA; j_gene: TRBJ2-3; CDR3nt: TGTGCCAGCAGCTTAGAGGGGGATGGCACAGATACGCAGTATTTT; CDR3aa: CASSLEGDGTDTQYF
abundance: NA; v_gene: TRBV2; d_gene: TRBD2; j_gene: TRBJ2-1; CDR3nt: TGTGCCAGCAGCGTCAGGACTAGCGGGAGTGAGCAGTTCTTC; CDR3aa: CASSVRTSGSEQFF
abundance: NA; v_gene: TRBV18; d_gene: NA; j_gene: TRBJ1-1; CDR3nt: TGTGCCAGCTCACCCCCCAACCAGGGCGAAGCTTTCTTT; CDR3aa: CASSPPNQGEAFF
abundance: NA; v_gene: TRBV7-3; d_gene: NA; j_gene: TRBJ2-7; CDR3nt: TGTGCCAGCAGCTTCGAGCAGGGCTACGAGCAGTACTTC; CDR3aa: CASSFEQGYEQYF
abundance: few; v_gene: TRBV6-5; d_gene: TRBD1; j_gene: TRBJ1-2; CDR3nt: TGTGCCAGCACCACAGGGGGCGATGGCTACACCTTC; CDR3aa: CASTTGGDGYTF
abundance: NA; v_gene: TRBV27; d_gene: NA; j_gene: TRBJ1-2; CDR3nt: TGTGCCAGCAGTTATGTTCCAGGGCACTATGGCTACACCTTC; CDR3aa: CASSYVPGHYGYTF
abundance: NA; v_gene: TRBV10-2; d_gene: NA; j_gene: TRBJ1-3; CDR3nt: TGCGCCAGCAGTGAGATCCGGAGGAACTCTGGAAACACCATATATTTT; CDR3aa: CASSEIRRNSGNTIYF
abundance: NA; v_gene: TRBV29-1; d_gene: TRBD1; j_gene: TRBJ1-1; CDR3nt: TGCAGCACGACAGGGACAGACGGTGACACTGAAGCTTTCTTT; CDR3aa: CSTTGTDGDTEAFF
abundance: NA; v_gene: TRBV6-5; d_gene: TRBD1; j_gene: TRBJ1-1; CDR3nt: TGTGCCAGCAGGCTTACAGGGGCCCAGAACACTGAAGCTTTCTTT; CDR3aa: CASRLTGAQNTEAFF
abundance: NA; v_gene: TRBV28; d_gene: TRBD2; j_gene: TRBJ2-5; CDR3nt: TGTGCCAGCATGGGGGGGGGAGAAGAGACCCAGTACTTC; CDR3aa: CASMGGGEETQYF
abundance: NA; v_gene: TRBV30; d_gene: NA; j_gene: TRBJ2-1; CDR3nt: TGTGCCTGGACCCACGACAGTAGCTCCTACAATGAGCAGTTCTTC; CDR3aa: CAWTHDSSSYNEQFF
abundance: NA; v_gene: TRBV4-1; d_gene: TRBD2; j_gene: TRBJ2-5; CDR3nt: TGCGCCAGCAGCCCGCTAGCGGGCGTGAGGGAGACCCAGTACTTC; CDR3aa: CASSPLAGVRETQYF
abundance: NA; v_gene: TRBV10-3; d_gene: NA; j_gene: TRBJ2-3; CDR3nt: TGTGCCAGCTACACTCATCCGGGAGACACGAATACGCAGTATTTT; CDR3aa: CASYTHPGDTNTQYF
abundance: few; v_gene: TRBV28; d_gene: TRBD1; j_gene: TRBJ2-7; CDR3nt: TGTGCCAGCAGGACCTTGACAGGGGGCGAGCAGTACTTC; CDR3aa: CASRTLTGGEQYF
abundance: NA; v_gene: TRBV4-2; d_gene: TRBD2; j_gene: TRBJ2-1; CDR3nt: TGTGCCAGCAGCCAAGAAGGGACTAGCGGGTACAATGAGCAGTTCTTC; CDR3aa: CASSQEGTSGYNEQFF